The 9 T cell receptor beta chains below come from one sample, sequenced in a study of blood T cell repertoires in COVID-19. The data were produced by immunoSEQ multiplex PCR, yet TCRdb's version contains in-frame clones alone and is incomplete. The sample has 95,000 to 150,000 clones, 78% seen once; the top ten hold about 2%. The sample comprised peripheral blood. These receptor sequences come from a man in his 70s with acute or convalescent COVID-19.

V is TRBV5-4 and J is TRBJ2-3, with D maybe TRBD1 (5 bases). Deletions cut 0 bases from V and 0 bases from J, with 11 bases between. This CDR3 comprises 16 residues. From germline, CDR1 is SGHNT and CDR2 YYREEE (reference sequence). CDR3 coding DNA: TGTGCCAGCAGCTTGGGGACACAACGAAGCACAGATACGCAGTATTTT. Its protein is CASSLGTQRSTDTQYF. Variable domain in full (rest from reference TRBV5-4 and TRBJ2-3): ETGVTQSPTHLIKTRGQQVTLRCSSQSGHNTVSWYQQALGQGPQFIFQYYREEENGRGNFPPRFSGLQFPNYSSELNVNALELDDSALYLCASSLGTQRSTDTQYFGPGTRLTVL.

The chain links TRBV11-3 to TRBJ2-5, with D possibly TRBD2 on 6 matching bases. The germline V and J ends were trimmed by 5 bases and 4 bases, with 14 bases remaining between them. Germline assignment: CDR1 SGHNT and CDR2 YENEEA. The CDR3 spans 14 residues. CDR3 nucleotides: TGTGCCAGCAGCCGGGACTCCTTAAGAGAGACCCAGTACTTC. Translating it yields CASSRDSLRETQYF.

CDR3: CASSERTPPNYGYTF. Here the CDR3 DNA reads TGTGCCAGCAGTGAACGGACACCTCCTAACTATGGCTACACCTTC. This rearrangement joins TRBV2 to TRBJ1-2; D is possibly TRBD1 (5 bases). Germline assignment: CDR1 SNHLY and CDR2 FYNNEI. The CDR3 runs 15 residues. Trimming took off 2 bases at V and 0 bases at J, with 10 bases between the two ends.

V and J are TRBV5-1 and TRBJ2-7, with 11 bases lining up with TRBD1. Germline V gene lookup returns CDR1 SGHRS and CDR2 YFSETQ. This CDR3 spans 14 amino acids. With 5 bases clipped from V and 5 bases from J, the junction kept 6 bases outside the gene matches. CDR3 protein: CASRSGQGAHEQYF. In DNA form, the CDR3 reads TGCGCCAGCAGAAGCGGACAGGGGGCCCACGAGCAGTACTTC.

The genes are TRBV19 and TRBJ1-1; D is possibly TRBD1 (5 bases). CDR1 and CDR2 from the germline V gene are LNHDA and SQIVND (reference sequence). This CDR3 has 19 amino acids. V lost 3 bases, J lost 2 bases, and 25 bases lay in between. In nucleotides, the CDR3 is TGTGCCAGTAGTATTAGGGGATTAAGTATCGTTACATCAAACACTGAAGCTTTCTTT. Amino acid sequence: CASSIRGLSIVTSNTEAFF.

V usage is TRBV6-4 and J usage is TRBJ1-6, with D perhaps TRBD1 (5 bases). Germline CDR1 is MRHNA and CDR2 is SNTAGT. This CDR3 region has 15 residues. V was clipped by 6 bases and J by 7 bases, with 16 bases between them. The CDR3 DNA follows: TGTGCCAGCAGCCCTGAGCCAGGGTCCAATTCACCCCTCCACTTT. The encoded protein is CASSPEPGSNSPLHF.

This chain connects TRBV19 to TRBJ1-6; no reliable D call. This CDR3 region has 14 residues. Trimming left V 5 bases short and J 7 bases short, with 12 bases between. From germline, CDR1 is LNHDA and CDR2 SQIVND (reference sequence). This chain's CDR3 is CASSGRGGNSPLHF. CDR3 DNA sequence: TGTGCCAGTAGTGGTCGGGGTGGGAATTCACCCCTCCACTTT.

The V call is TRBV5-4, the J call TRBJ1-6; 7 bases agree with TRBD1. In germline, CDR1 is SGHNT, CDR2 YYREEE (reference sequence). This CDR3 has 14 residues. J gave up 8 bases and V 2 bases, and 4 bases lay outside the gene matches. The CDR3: CASSFRDRDSPLHF. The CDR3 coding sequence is TGTGCCAGCAGCTTCCGGGACAGAGATTCACCCCTCCACTTT.

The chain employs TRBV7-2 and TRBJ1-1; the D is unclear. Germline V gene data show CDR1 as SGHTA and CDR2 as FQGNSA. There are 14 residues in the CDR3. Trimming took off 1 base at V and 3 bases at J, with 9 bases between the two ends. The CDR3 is CASSLVEGYTEAFF. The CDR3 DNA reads TGTGCCAGCAGCTTAGTCGAGGGCTACACTGAAGCTTTCTTT.